The rows below give T cell receptor beta chains drawn from one sample of a study of shared clonotypes between healthy human individuals. This table comes from immunoSEQ multiplex PCR, and its TCRdb copy is limited to in-frame clones, with some not included. In the table there are roughly 2,500,000 clones, 93% of which are singletons. Source material: naive CD4+ T cells from PBMCs. The receptors originated from a man aged 18 to 30 in good health. Some clones in this sample may be carry-over from other donors' samples. Both conserved end residues are trimmed from each CDR3.

J: TRBJ1-1
V: TRBV28
CDR3: ASSLGQFNTEAF

J: TRBJ1-2
V: TRBV18
CDR3: ASSPQRQKPNYGYT

J: NA
V: TRBV2
CDR3: ASSASTGSHYEQY

J: TRBJ2-7
V: TRBV11-2
CDR3: ASSLKGNEQY

J: TRBJ2-5
V: TRBV5-1
CDR3: ASSLGPGRRQETQY

J: NA
V: TRBV28
CDR3: ASSPTLLAGIVHEQY

J: TRBJ1-2
V: TRBV7-2
CDR3: ASSPRRSNYGYT

J: TRBJ2-3
V: TRBV18
CDR3: ASSPGASYTDTQY

J: TRBJ2-1
V: TRBV7-8
CDR3: ASSPSPYNEQF

J: TRBJ2-3
V: TRBV5-4
CDR3: ASSLTVAGTQY

J: TRBJ2-2
V: TRBV7-9
CDR3: ASSRVSGATGELF

J: TRBJ2-1
V: TRBV28
CDR3: ASTQAGDDNEQF

J: TRBJ2-5
V: TRBV28
CDR3: ASSFQGFKRPYQETQY

J: NA
V: TRBV4-1
CDR3: ASSQVYRDTNRPYEQY

J: TRBJ2-3
V: TRBV7-2
CDR3: ASSPLGLAALGNTQY

J: TRBJ2-3
V: TRBV5-1
CDR3: ASSHSDPGTDTQY

J: TRBJ2-7
V: TRBV28
CDR3: ASSLLGHSYEQY

J: TRBJ2-1
V: TRBV18
CDR3: ASSAQLAGAYNEQF

J: TRBJ2-5
V: TRBV2
CDR3: ASRGGSGQETQY

J: TRBJ1-1
V: TRBV5-1
CDR3: ASSRGLGQGYKNTEAF

J: TRBJ1-5
V: TRBV2
CDR3: ASSERTPNQPQH

J: TRBJ2-3
V: TRBV28
CDR3: ASTGGNTQY

J: TRBJ2-5
V: TRBV9
CDR3: ASSPRTGGGETQY

J: TRBJ2-2
V: TRBV25-1
CDR3: ASSGVGGTGGAYGELF

J: TRBJ2-7
V: TRBV28
CDR3: ASSRGRGPRAEQY

J: TRBJ1-2
V: TRBV28
CDR3: ASSPRTGDGYT

J: TRBJ1-5
V: TRBV7-8
CDR3: ASSLDSSNQPQH

J: TRBJ2-7
V: TRBV10-3
CDR3: AISSPNSALEQY

J: TRBJ1-6
V: TRBV5-1
CDR3: ASSLDRGPRSLH

J: TRBJ1-2
V: TRBV28
CDR3: ASSFRGGYT

J: TRBJ2-2
V: TRBV5-1
CDR3: ASSLGASGTGELF

J: TRBJ2-3
V: TRBV29-1
CDR3: SVGRQGATDTQY

J: TRBJ1-1
V: TRBV5-5
CDR3: ASSFSGGLNTEAF

J: TRBJ2-5
V: TRBV28
CDR3: ASSLLGATGGETQY

J: TRBJ1-1
V: TRBV27
CDR3: ASSLQGLNTEAF

J: TRBJ1-2
V: TRBV7-9
CDR3: ASSEVTGDYGYT

J: TRBJ1-2
V: TRBV2
CDR3: ASNGENYGYT

J: TRBJ2-1
V: TRBV7-9
CDR3: ASSLEGGDEQF

J: TRBJ2-5
V: TRBV7-2
CDR3: ASSPGGRETQY

J: TRBJ1-3
V: TRBV19
CDR3: ASKTLRQISGNTIY

J: TRBJ1-2
V: TRBV5-4
CDR3: ASSTRTDPYGYT

J: TRBJ2-7
V: TRBV19
CDR3: ASSLWRGIVVEGLSYEQY

J: TRBJ1-2
V: TRBV25-1
CDR3: ASSNPQGAIYGYT

J: TRBJ2-3
V: TRBV18
CDR3: ASSLFQTSGSTDTQY

J: TRBJ1-3
V: TRBV28
CDR3: ASSLQGIRGNTIY

J: TRBJ2-7
V: TRBV28
CDR3: ASSTPGGARY

J: TRBJ1-1
V: TRBV18
CDR3: ASSQGLNTEAF

J: TRBJ2-1
V: TRBV6-4
CDR3: ASSGRRTPGFGEQF

J: TRBJ2-7
V: TRBV4-2
CDR3: ASSHTGQVYEQY

J: TRBJ1-3
V: TRBV6-5
CDR3: ASSGTSSGNTIY